Listed here are 25 T cell receptor beta chains from one sample, sequenced in a study of a mutant IDH1 vaccine in newly diagnosed glioma. Profiled with immunoSEQ multiplex PCR; TCRdb holds only in-frame clones, not every one. The data hold tens of thousands of clones, with 88% observed a single time. No antigen is known for these receptors. As for time point: week 35, safety follow-up. Vaccinated patients received 300 ug of mutant IDH1 20-mer peptide per dose, with topical imiquimod. Sample: PBMCs, taken from a glioma patient whose treatment included an IDH1 peptide vaccine. These receptors originate from a woman aged 40 to 50 with glioma.

The chain carries TRBV4-2 and TRBJ2-7; possibly TRBD1 or TRBD2 for D (6 bases each). V gave up 1 base and J gave up 5 bases, with 15 bases separating them. This CDR3 has 15 amino acids. Per germline, CDR1 LGHNA and CDR2 YNFKEQ. The CDR3 DNA is TGTGCCAGCAGCCAAGCAGGGGACTCGGCCAACGAGCAGTACTTC. This translates into CASSQAGDSANEQYF.

The table lists this clone with a few counts. The CDR3 sequence is CASSYPDRTYEQYF. The DNA of the CDR3 is TGCGCCAGCAGCTACCCTGACAGGACCTACGAGCAGTACTTC. This chain joins TRBV5-1 and TRBJ2-7, with D possibly TRBD1 on 6 matching bases. V was shortened by 3 bases and J by 2 bases, with 12 bases between the two germline ends. Germline assignment: CDR1 SGHRS and CDR2 YFSETQ. This CDR3 region has 14 residues.

The chain employs TRBV5-1 and TRBJ1-4, with a weak D call TRBD1 (6 bases). Trimming stripped 0 bases from V and 10 bases from J, with 7 bases between. The germline CDR1 and CDR2 sequences are SGHRS and YFSETQ. The CDR3 consists of 12 residues. The CDR3 loop is CASSLDRAKLFF. The CDR3 bases are TGCGCCAGCAGCTTGGACAGGGCAAAACTGTTTTTT.

The genes are TRBV6-5 and TRBJ1-6; no definite D call. V was cut by 6 bases and J by 6 bases, with 9 bases left in between. Germline CDR1 MNHEY, CDR2 SVGAGI. The CDR3 extends over 13 amino acids. The CDR3, as DNA: TGTGCCAGCAGCGATGAAATTAATTCACCCCTCCACTTT. The encoded protein is CASSDEINSPLHF.

The CDR3 DNA follows: TGTGCCAGCAGTTACTCGAGCAGGGACACTGAAGCTTTCTTT. Translated: CASSYSSRDTEAFF. The rearrangement links TRBV6-5 to TRBJ1-1, with D perhaps TRBD1 (5 bases). The CDR3 totals 14 residues. Germline V CDR1 and CDR2: MNHEY, SVGAGI. V was clipped by 0 bases and J by 3 bases, with 8 bases between them.

The chain recombines TRBV18 with TRBJ2-7; D may match TRBD1 or TRBD2 (5 bases each). Trimming took 3 bases from V and 4 from J, leaving 10 bases between them. CDR1 KGHSH and CDR2 LQKENI come from the germline V gene. The CDR3 consists of 13 residues. This CDR3 is CASSPGREYEQYF. Here the CDR3 DNA reads TGTGCCAGCTCACCGGGCAGGGAGTACGAGCAGTACTTC.

This clone occurred once. J is TRBJ1-5 and V is TRBV27, with TRBD1 identical over 7 bases. Trimming cost V 5 bases and J 2 bases; bases outside gene matches: 3. The CDR3 runs to 14 residues. The germline V gene has CDR1 MNHEY and CDR2 SMNVEV (reference sequence). CDR3 amino acids: CASSVQGGNQPQHF. CDR3 DNA: TGTGCCAGCAGTGTCCAGGGGGGCAATCAGCCCCAGCATTTT.

This chain uses TRBV6-6 with TRBJ2-3; D might be TRBD2 (6 bases). This CDR3 has 13 amino acids. The V gene's germline CDR1 is MNHNY and CDR2 SVGAGI (reference sequence). V was pared by 6 bases and J by 2 bases, with 9 bases between. CDR3 residues: CASRGDSTDTQYF. Written as DNA, the CDR3 is TGTGCCAGCAGGGGGGACTCCACAGATACGCAGTATTTT.

V is TRBV27 and J is TRBJ2-7; 10 bases are a match to TRBD2. The V and J ends lost 3 bases and 5 bases, in that order; junction bases with no gene match: 4. CDR1 is MNHEY, CDR2 SMNVEV, per germline (reference sequence). CDR3 length equals 14 residues. For the CDR3, the DNA is TGTGCCAGCAGTTTTAGCGGGGGGATCCACGAGCAGTACTTC. It specifies CASSFSGGIHEQYF.

The chain is built from TRBV6-5 and TRBJ1-1; D unresolved. V dropped 5 bases and J dropped 0 bases, with 13 bases sitting between them. CDR1 and CDR2 (germline): MNHEY, SVGAGI. This CDR3 is 15 amino acids long. The CDR3 coding sequence is TGTGCCAGCAGTCCGGGTGGTCGGTTGAACACTGAAGCTTTCTTT. This codes for CASSPGGRLNTEAFF.

This chain joins TRBV7-9 and TRBJ2-7, with 7 bases lining up with TRBD2. V shed 6 bases and J 4 bases; nucleotides not matched to a gene: 9. The CDR3 sequence is 14 residues long. The germline V gene has CDR1 SEHNR and CDR2 FQNEAQ (reference sequence). The DNA of the CDR3 is TGTGCCAGCAGAGAGACGAGCGGGGTATACGAGCAGTACTTC. Amino acids: CASRETSGVYEQYF.

The chain recombines TRBV7-8 with TRBJ1-5; 10 bases are a match to TRBD1. The germline gives CDR1 SGHVS, CDR2 FQNEAQ. J gave up 7 bases and V 5 bases, and 14 bases lay outside the gene matches. CDR3 size: 17 residues. As DNA, the CDR3 is TGTGCCAGCAGCCTCCGGGACAGGGGCCAGCGGGGCCAGCCCCAGCATTTT. Residues: CASSLRDRGQRGQPQHF.

This sequence joins TRBV7-9 and TRBJ2-5, with no clear D. This CDR3 comprises 15 residues. V lost 1 base to trimming and J lost 1 base, with 10 bases between them. Germline values: CDR1 SEHNR, CDR2 FQNEAQ (reference sequence). In DNA, the CDR3 is TGTGCCAGCAGCTTAGAGCGTTTGGGCCAAGAGACCCAGTACTTC. The encoded protein is CASSLERLGQETQYF. The entire variable domain, with the rest obtained from reference TRBV7-9 and TRBJ2-5, is as follows: DTGVSQNPRHKITKRGQNVTFRCDPISEHNRLYWYRQTLGQGPEFLTYFQNEAQLEKSRLLSDRFSAERPKGSFSTLEIQRTEQGDSAMYLCASSLERLGQETQYFGPGTRLLVL.

This rearrangement joins TRBV30 to TRBJ1-5; 10 positions agree with TRBD1. Germline CDR1 reads GTSNPN; CDR2 reads SVGIG (reference sequence). J lost 6 bases, V lost 1 base, and 6 bases had no gene match. The length of the CDR3 is 15 residues. The CDR3 DNA follows: TGTGCCTGGAGTGCTTGGGGACAGGGGAGTCAGCCCCAGCATTTT. Translating gives CAWSAWGQGSQPQHF.

CDR3 bases: TGTGCCAGCAGCTCTGAATATGGACTAGCGGGAGACAATGAGCAGTTCTTC. This sequence encodes CASSSEYGLAGDNEQFF. This chain joins TRBV7-9 and TRBJ2-1, with 13 positions matching TRBD2. V lost 4 bases, J lost 5 bases, and 8 bases stayed unmatched. The CDR3 totals 17 residues. CDR1 is SEHNR, CDR2 FQNEAQ, per germline (reference sequence).

The chain links TRBV7-2 to TRBJ2-5; 9 bases are shared with TRBD2. The CDR3 spans 16 residues. V lost 0 bases, J lost 1 base, and 3 bases stayed unmatched. CDR1 is SGHTA and CDR2 is FQGNSA in the germline V gene. The CDR3 bases are TGTGCCAGCAGCTTAGCCCTAGCGGGGAGCCAAGAGACCCAGTACTTC. It yields the protein CASSLALAGSQETQYF.

The V gene is TRBV11-1, the J gene TRBJ1-1; D ambiguous. V was shortened by 1 base and J by 1 base, with 7 bases between the two germline ends. This CDR3 spans 14 amino acids. From germline, CDR1 is SGHAT and CDR2 FQDESV (reference sequence). The CDR3 region has the DNA TGTGCCAGCAGCTTAGGCGACAAGAACACTGAAGCTTTCTTT. Protein: CASSLGDKNTEAFF.

The V gene is TRBV6-9, the J gene TRBJ2-7; weak D call: TRBD1 (5 bases). V was cut by 4 bases and J by 3 bases, with 13 bases left in between. CDR1 is MNHGY and CDR2 is SVAAGI in the germline V gene. The CDR3 runs to 14 residues. CDR3 bases: TGTGCCAGCAGTTGCCTACAGGCCTTCTACGAGCAGTACTTC. It specifies CASSCLQAFYEQYF.

V usage is TRBV6-5 and J usage is TRBJ1-1; the match to TRBD1 covers 7 bases. The V segment lost 7 bases and the J segment 10 bases; nucleotides outside the gene matches: 9. Per germline, CDR1 MNHEY and CDR2 SVGAGI. CDR3 length equals 12 residues. In DNA, the CDR3 is TGTGCCAGCACCGATGGACAGGCGAGAGCTTTCTTT. It specifies CASTDGQARAFF.

The V and J genes are TRBV7-9 and TRBJ1-6; 7 bases match TRBD1. CDR3 size: 14 residues. CDR1 and CDR2 from the germline V gene are SEHNR and FQNEAQ (reference sequence). With V trimmed by 5 bases and J by 7 bases, 5 bases remained unmatched. In DNA form, the CDR3 reads TGTGCCAGCAGCCCCAGGGGGTCCAATTCACCCCTCCACTTT. Its protein is CASSPRGSNSPLHF.

This chain joins TRBV2 and TRBJ2-2; 9 bases line up with TRBD2. CDR3 length equals 17 residues. Germline V CDR1 and CDR2: SNHLY, FYNNEI. With 8 bases clipped from V and 2 bases from J, the junction kept 12 bases outside the gene matches. The CDR3 DNA reads TGTGCCAGCTCCTCACGACCGGGACTAGCTAACACCGGGGAGCTGTTTTTT. Protein sequence: CASSSRPGLANTGELFF.

This chain links TRBV7-2 with TRBJ2-1; D not resolved. CDR1 and CDR2 (germline): SGHTA, FQGNSA. Trimming removed 5 bases at V and 4 bases at J, with 18 bases between. The CDR3 sequence is 16 residues long. The CDR3 loop is CASSPSGPTSYNEQFF. The CDR3 nucleotides are TGTGCCAGCAGCCCTAGTGGCCCCACCTCTTACAATGAGCAGTTCTTC.

This clone was seen once. V is TRBV15 and J is TRBJ2-1, with D unclear. The CDR3 spans 13 residues. Germline CDR1 reads LNHNV; CDR2 reads YYDKDF (reference sequence). V was cut by 6 bases and J by 9 bases, with 15 bases left in between. The CDR3 DNA follows: TGTGCCACCAGACCACCTTACTCGGGTGAGCAGTTCTTC. Protein product: CATRPPYSGEQFF. Full variable domain (missing parts from reference TRBV15 and TRBJ2-1): DAMVIQNPRYQVTQFGKPVTLSCSQTLNHNVMYWYQQKSSQAPKLLFHYYDKDFNNEADTPDNFQSRRPNTSFCFLDIRSPGLGDTAMYLCATRPPYSGEQFFGPGTRLTVL.

The chain uses TRBV19 and TRBJ1-2; D possibly corresponds to TRBD1 (5 bases). Trimming removed 5 bases at V and 8 bases at J, with 9 bases between. The CDR3 totals 11 residues. Germline CDR1 reads LNHDA; CDR2 reads SQIVND (reference sequence). The CDR3 loop is CASSQGAGYTF. CDR3 bases: TGTGCCAGTAGTCAGGGTGCCGGCTACACCTTC.

The chain joins TRBV5-1 to TRBJ1-6; D call uncertain. The CDR3 length is 15 residues. With 7 bases removed from V and 7 bases from J, the gap between germline ends came to 18 bases. CDR1 and CDR2 (germline): SGHRS, YFSETQ. The CDR3 region has the DNA TGCGCCAGCCGCCTCAGTGTGGTCCTAAATTCACCCCTCCACTTT. It translates to CASRLSVVLNSPLHF.